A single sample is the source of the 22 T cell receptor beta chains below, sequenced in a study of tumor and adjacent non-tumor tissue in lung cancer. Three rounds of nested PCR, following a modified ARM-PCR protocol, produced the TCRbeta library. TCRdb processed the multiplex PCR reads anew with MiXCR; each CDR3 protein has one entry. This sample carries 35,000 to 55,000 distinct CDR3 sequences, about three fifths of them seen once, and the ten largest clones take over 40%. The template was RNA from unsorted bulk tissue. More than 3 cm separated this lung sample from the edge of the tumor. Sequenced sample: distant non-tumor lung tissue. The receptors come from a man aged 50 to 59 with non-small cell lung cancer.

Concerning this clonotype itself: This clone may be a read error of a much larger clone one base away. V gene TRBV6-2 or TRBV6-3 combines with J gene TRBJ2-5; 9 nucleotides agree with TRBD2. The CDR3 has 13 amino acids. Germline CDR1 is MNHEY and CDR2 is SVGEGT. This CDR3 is CASRAGGQETQCF. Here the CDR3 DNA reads TGTGCCAGCAGAGCGGGGGGCCAAGAGACCCAGTGCTTC.

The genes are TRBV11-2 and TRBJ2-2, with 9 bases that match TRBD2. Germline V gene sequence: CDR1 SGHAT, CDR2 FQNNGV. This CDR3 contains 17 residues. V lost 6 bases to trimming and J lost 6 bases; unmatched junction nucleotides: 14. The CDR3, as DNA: TGTGCCAGCAGGTCGAGCGGGGGGATCTTCTTAGCCGGGGAGCTGTTTTTT. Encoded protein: CASRSSGGIFLAGELFF.

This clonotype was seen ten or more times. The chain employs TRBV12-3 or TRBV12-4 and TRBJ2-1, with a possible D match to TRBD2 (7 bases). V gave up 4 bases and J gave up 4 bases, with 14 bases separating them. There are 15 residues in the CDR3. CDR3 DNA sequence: TGTGCCAGCAGTTCTCGGGGGGCGAGTTACAATGAGCAGTTCTTC. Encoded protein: CASSSRGASYNEQFF.

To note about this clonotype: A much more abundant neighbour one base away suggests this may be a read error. For the CDR3, the DNA is TGTGTCACCAGTCCAGGCTCCTACGAGCAGTACTTC. It translates to CVTSPGSYEQYF. V usage is TRBV24-1 and J usage is TRBJ2-7, with D uncertain. The CDR3 length is 12 residues. Germline V gene data show CDR1 as KGHDR and CDR2 as SFDVKD.

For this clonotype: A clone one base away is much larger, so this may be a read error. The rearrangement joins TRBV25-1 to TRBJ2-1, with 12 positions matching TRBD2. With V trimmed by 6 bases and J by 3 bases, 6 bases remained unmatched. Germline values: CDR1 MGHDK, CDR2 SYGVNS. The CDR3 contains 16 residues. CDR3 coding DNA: TGTGCCAGCAGCCGACTAGCGGGAGATTACTACAATGAGCAGTTCTTC. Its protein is CASSRLAGDYYNEQFF.

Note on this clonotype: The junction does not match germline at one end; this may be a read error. The DNA for the CDR3 is TGTACCAGCTGCAGCCCCTACAATGAGCAGTTCTTC. Translated, it gives CTSCSPYNEQFF. The chain couples TRBV6-2 or TRBV6-3 to TRBJ2-1; D unresolved. CDR3 length equals 12 residues. Germline assignment: CDR1 MNHEY and CDR2 SVGEGT.

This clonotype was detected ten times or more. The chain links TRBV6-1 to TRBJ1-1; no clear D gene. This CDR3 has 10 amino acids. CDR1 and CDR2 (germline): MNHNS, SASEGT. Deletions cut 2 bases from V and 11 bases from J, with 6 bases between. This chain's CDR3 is CASSEHAAFF. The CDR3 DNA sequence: TGTGCCAGCAGTGAACACGCTGCTTTCTTT.

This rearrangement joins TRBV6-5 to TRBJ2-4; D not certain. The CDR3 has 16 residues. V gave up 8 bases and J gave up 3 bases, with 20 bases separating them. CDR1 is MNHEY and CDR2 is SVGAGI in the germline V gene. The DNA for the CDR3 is TGTGCCAGCCCTGGGAAGGGTACAATGGACAAAAACATTCAGTACTTC. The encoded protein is CASPGKGTMDKNIQYF.

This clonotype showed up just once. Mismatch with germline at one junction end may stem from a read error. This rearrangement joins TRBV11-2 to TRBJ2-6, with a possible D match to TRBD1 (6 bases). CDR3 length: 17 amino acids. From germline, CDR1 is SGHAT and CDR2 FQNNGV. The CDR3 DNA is TGTGCCAGCAGCTTACTCCTGGACAGAACTGGGGCCAACGTCCTAACTTTC. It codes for CASSLLLDRTGANVLTF.

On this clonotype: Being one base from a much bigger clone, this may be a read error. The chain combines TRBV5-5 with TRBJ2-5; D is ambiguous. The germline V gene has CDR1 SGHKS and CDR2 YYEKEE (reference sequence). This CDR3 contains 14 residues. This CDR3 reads CASSVEWAQETHYF. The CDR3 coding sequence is TGTGCCAGCAGCGTTGAATGGGCCCAAGAGACCCATTACTTC.

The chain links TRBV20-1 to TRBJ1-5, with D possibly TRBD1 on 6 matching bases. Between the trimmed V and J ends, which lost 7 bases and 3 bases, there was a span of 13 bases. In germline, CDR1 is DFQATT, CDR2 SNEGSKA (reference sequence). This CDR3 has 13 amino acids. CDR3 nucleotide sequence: TGCAGTGTTAGCTGGGACAACAATCAGCCCCAGCATTTT. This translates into CSVSWDNNQPQHF.

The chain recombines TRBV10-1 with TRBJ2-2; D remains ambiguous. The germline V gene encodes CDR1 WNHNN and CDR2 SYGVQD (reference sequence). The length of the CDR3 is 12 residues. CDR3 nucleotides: TGCGTCTGCATGCGAGACACCGGGGAGCTGTTTTTT. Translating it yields CVCMRDTGELFF.

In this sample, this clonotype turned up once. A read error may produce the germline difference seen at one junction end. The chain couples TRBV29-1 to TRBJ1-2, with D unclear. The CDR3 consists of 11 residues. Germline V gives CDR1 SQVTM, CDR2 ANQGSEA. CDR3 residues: CSIELNYGYTF. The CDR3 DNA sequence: TGCAGCATTGAGCTAAACTATGGCTACACCTTC.

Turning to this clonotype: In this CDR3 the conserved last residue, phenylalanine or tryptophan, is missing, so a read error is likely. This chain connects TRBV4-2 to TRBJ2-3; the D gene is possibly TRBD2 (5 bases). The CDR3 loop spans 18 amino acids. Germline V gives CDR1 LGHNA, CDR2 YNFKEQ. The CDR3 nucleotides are TGTGCCAGTAGCCAAGTGGTCACGGCTAGCTATAGCACAGATGCGCAGTATTCT. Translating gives CASSQVVTASYSTDAQYS.

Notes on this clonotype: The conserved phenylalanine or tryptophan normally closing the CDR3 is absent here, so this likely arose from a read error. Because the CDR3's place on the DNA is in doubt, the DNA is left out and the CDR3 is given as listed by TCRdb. CDR3 residues: CASSHGAGGADYGYTY. The chain has TRBV4-1 and TRBJ1-2; TRBD1 was called by the table and not checked on the DNA. CDR1 MGHRA and CDR2 YSYEKL come from the germline V gene. The CDR3 has 16 amino acids, counting both end residues.

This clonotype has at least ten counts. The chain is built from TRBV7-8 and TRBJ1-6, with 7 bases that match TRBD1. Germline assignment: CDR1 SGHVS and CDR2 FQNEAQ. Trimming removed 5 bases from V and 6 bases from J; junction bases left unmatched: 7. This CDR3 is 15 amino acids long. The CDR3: CASSPLTGSNSPLHF. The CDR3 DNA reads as TGTGCCAGCAGCCCGTTGACAGGGTCTAATTCACCCCTCCACTTT.

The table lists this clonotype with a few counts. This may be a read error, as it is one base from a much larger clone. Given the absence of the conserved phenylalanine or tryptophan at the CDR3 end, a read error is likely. The CDR3 reads CASSLREIYGYTL. Written as DNA, the CDR3 is TGTGCCAGCAGCTTACGGGAGATCTATGGCTACACCCTC. This rearrangement joins TRBV5-6 to TRBJ1-2; D remains ambiguous. Germline-derived CDR1 and CDR2 are SGHDT and YYEEEE. This CDR3 contains 13 residues. V shed 2 bases and J shed 4 bases, with 9 bases lying between them.

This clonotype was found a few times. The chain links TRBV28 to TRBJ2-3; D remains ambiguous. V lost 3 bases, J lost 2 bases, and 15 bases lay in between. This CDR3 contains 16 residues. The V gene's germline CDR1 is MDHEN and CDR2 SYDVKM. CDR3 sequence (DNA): TGTGCCAGCAGTTTCGGATCCCTAGGTCTCACAGATACGCAGTATTTT. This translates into CASSFGSLGLTDTQYF.

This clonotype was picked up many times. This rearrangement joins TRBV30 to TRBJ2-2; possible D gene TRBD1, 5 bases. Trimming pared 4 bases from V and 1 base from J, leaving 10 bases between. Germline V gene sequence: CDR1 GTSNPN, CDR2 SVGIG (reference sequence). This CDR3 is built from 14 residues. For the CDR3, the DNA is TGTGCCTGGAAGGGGCTAATGAACACCGGGGAGCTGTTTTTT. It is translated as CAWKGLMNTGELFF. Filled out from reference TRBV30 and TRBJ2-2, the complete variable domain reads SQTIHQWPATLVQPVGSPLSLECTVEGTSNPNLYWYRQAAGRGLQLLFYSVGIGQISSEVPQNLSASRPQDRQFILSSKKLLLSDSGFYLCAWKGLMNTGELFFGEGSRLTVL.

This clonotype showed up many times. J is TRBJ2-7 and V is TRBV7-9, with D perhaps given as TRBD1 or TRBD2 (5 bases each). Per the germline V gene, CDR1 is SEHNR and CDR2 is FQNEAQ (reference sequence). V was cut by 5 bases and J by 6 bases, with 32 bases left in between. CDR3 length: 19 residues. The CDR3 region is CASSQQVNGPGTSTAEQYF. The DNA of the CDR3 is TGTGCCAGCAGCCAACAGGTGAATGGTCCCGGGACCTCCACGGCCGAGCAGTACTTC. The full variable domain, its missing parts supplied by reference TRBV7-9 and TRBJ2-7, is DTGVSQNPRHKITKRGQNVTFRCDPISEHNRLYWYRQTLGQGPEFLTYFQNEAQLEKSRLLSDRFSAERPKGSFSTLEIQRTEQGDSAMYLCASSQQVNGPGTSTAEQYFGPGTRLTVT.

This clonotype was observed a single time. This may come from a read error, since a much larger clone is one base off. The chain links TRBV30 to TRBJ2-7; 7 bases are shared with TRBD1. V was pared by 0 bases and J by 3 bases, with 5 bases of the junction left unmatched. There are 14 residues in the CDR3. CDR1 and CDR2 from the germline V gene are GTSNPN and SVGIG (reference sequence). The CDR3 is CAWSVKGAIYEQYF. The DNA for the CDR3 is TGTGCCTGGAGTGTAAAGGGGGCGATCTACGAGCAGTACTTC. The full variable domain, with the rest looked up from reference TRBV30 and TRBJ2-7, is SQTIHQWPATLVQPVGSPLSLECTVEGTSNPNLYWYRQAAGRGLQLLFYSVGIGQISSEVPQNLSASRPQDRQFILSSKKLLLSDSGFYLCAWSVKGAIYEQYFGPGTRLTVT.

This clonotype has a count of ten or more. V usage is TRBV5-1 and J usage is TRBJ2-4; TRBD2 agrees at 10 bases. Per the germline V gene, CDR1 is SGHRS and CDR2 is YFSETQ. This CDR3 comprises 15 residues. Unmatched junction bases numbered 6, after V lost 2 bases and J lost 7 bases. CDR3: CASSLTGTSENIQYF. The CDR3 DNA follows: TGCGCCAGCAGCTTAACCGGGACTAGCGAGAACATTCAGTACTTC.